A single sample gave rise to the 25 T cell receptor beta chains below, sequenced in a study of blood T cell repertoires in COVID-19. This table comes from immunoSEQ multiplex PCR, and its TCRdb copy is limited to in-frame clones, with some not included. Here the sample spans about 400,000 clones, roughly 91% being singletons. The sequenced sample was peripheral blood. These receptor sequences come from a woman aged 25 to 39 with acute or convalescent COVID-19.

The rearrangement links TRBV7-3 to TRBJ1-3; unclear D gene. The germline V gene has CDR1 SGHTA and CDR2 FQGTGA. The CDR3 covers 15 residues. V was shortened by 1 base and J by 4 bases, with 11 bases between the two germline ends. CDR3 in DNA: TGTGCCAGCAGCTTAAATGGCAGGCCAGGAAACACCATATATTTT. Translated: CASSLNGRPGNTIYF.

This chain uses TRBV12-3 or TRBV12-4 with TRBJ2-1, with 9 bases fitting TRBD1. CDR3 length equals 13 residues. V lost 7 bases, J lost 5 bases, and 3 bases stayed unmatched. In DNA, the CDR3 is TGTGCCAGCAACAGGGGGCGCAACAATGAGCAGTTCTTC. Protein: CASNRGRNNEQFF.

J is TRBJ2-7 and V is TRBV2; TRBD1 matches at 9 bases. Germline trimming cut 6 bases from V and 2 bases from J; bases unmatched to any gene: 8. Germline V lookup: CDR1 SNHLY, CDR2 FYNNEI. The CDR3 extends over 15 amino acids. CDR3 residues: CASREDRGPTYEQYF. The CDR3 DNA reads as TGTGCCAGCAGAGAGGACAGGGGCCCGACCTACGAGCAGTACTTC. The variable domain in full, with the rest retrieved from reference TRBV2 and TRBJ2-7, is EPEVTQTPSHQVTQMGQEVILRCVPISNHLYFYWYRQILGQKVEFLVSFYNNEISEKSEIFDDQFSVERPDGSNFTLKIRSTKLEDSAMYFCASREDRGPTYEQYFGPGTRLTVT.

This clone was detected only a few times. V usage is TRBV7-9 and J usage is TRBJ2-1; 7 bases are shared with TRBD1. CDR1 is SEHNR and CDR2 is FQNEAQ in the germline V gene (reference sequence). The junction had 4 bases not matched to a gene; V was cut back by 1 base and J by 4 bases. This CDR3 has 15 residues. CDR3 sequence: CASSLGQGFYNEQFF. The CDR3 DNA follows: TGTGCCAGCAGCTTAGGACAGGGCTTTTACAATGAGCAGTTCTTC.

The chain carries TRBV4-1 and TRBJ2-1; 7 positions match TRBD2. CDR3 size: 17 residues. The germline CDR1 and CDR2 sequences are MGHRA and YSYEKL. Trimming took 1 base from V and 1 from J; bases not matched to a gene: 7. The CDR3 nucleotides are TGCGCCAGCAGCCAAGTCCGCGGCGGGGGATCCTACAATGAGCAGTTCTTC. Translating gives CASSQVRGGGSYNEQFF.

This chain uses TRBV11-2 with TRBJ2-7; tentative D call: TRBD2 (5 bases). Germline lookup yields CDR1 SGHAT and CDR2 FQNNGV. Trimming pared 4 bases from V and 4 bases from J, leaving 23 bases between. The CDR3 loop spans 17 amino acids. In DNA form, the CDR3 reads TGTGCCAGCAGCTCCGTTGCCACTGTAGCGATCATGTACGAGCAGTACTTC. Its translation: CASSSVATVAIMYEQYF.

V usage is TRBV7-2 and J usage is TRBJ2-7; a possible D gene is TRBD1 (6 bases). The length of the CDR3 is 15 residues. V lost 4 bases and J 4 bases, leaving 17 bases between the germline ends. Per germline, CDR1 SGHTA and CDR2 FQGNSA. The CDR3 loop is CASSWTDTSTYEQYF. In DNA form, the CDR3 reads TGTGCCAGCAGCTGGACAGATACCTCTACTTACGAGCAGTACTTC.

The chain employs TRBV5-8 and TRBJ2-5, with 8 bases identical to TRBD2. V was clipped by 0 bases and J by 5 bases; unmatched bases: 18. From germline, CDR1 is SGHTS and CDR2 YDEGEE. The length of the CDR3 is 19 residues. The CDR3 loop reads CASSLEKVPSGLPRETQYF. As DNA, the CDR3 is TGTGCCAGCAGCTTGGAGAAGGTCCCTAGCGGGCTTCCTAGGGAGACCCAGTACTTC.

The chain links TRBV10-2 to TRBJ1-1; the match to TRBD1 covers 9 bases. The germline gives CDR1 WSHSY, CDR2 SAAADI. CDR3 size: 12 residues. The trim removed 4 bases at V and 9 bases at J, leaving 3 bases unmatched. The DNA for the CDR3 is TGCGCCAGCAGTGGACAGGGGGTACAAGCTTTCTTT. Translation: CASSGQGVQAFF.

The CDR3 DNA reads TGTGCCAGCAGCGCCCTTCTGGGCGGGGGGAAGGAGACCCAGTACTTC. Translating it yields CASSALLGGGKETQYF. The rearrangement uses TRBV9 and TRBJ2-5, with TRBD2 matching 8 bases. The CDR3 sequence is 16 residues long. Germline V gene lookup returns CDR1 SGDLS and CDR2 YYNGEE. Trimming at V came to 3 bases and at J to 5 bases, leaving 12 bases not matched to a gene.

V and J are TRBV27 and TRBJ2-1; no definite D call. CDR1 and CDR2 (germline): MNHEY, SMNVEV (reference sequence). The CDR3 is 15 amino acids. V shed 6 bases and J shed 4 bases, with 16 bases lying between them. Here the CDR3 reads CASSRLLTEYNEQFF. CDR3 DNA sequence: TGTGCCAGCAGCCGCCTCCTTACAGAATACAATGAGCAGTTCTTC.

Of note for this clone: The sample holds other DNA sequences that translate to the same CDR3. The chain carries TRBV7-9 and TRBJ2-5; 11 bases are shared with TRBD1. The CDR3 contains 15 residues. The trim removed 5 bases at V and 4 bases at J, leaving 6 bases unmatched. The germline V gene has CDR1 SEHNR and CDR2 FQNEAQ (reference sequence). The CDR3 is CASSPRDRGGETQYF. The CDR3 nucleotides read TGTGCCAGCAGCCCACGGGACAGGGGGGGAGAGACCCAGTACTTC.

This clone was seen once. The rearrangement uses TRBV6-5 and TRBJ1-1; perhaps TRBD1 as D (6 bases). The ends were cut back, 2 bases at V and 5 bases at J, with 12 bases in the middle. The CDR3 has 14 residues. In germline, CDR1 is MNHEY, CDR2 SVGAGI. CDR3 region: CASSYTARGTEAFF. The DNA for the CDR3 is TGTGCCAGCAGTTACACCGCAAGGGGGACTGAAGCTTTCTTT.

The rearrangement joins TRBV4-1 to TRBJ2-1; 9 bases match TRBD2. Per germline, CDR1 MGHRA and CDR2 YSYEKL. The CDR3 loop spans 21 amino acids. The V gene end was trimmed by 1 base and the J gene end by 0 bases; junction bases not matched to a gene: 16. The DNA for the CDR3 is TGCGCCAGCAGCCAAGGGGGAAGCGGGGGGCGCACTTCGAGCTCCTACAATGAGCAGTTCTTC. Translation gives CASSQGGSGGRTSSSYNEQFF.

The V gene is TRBV4-1, the J gene TRBJ2-3; D not resolved. Trimming took 6 bases from V and 2 from J, leaving 3 bases between them. This CDR3 spans 11 amino acids. Germline V gene sequence: CDR1 MGHRA, CDR2 YSYEKL. This chain's CDR3 is CASSHTDTQYF. The CDR3 DNA sequence: TGCGCCAGCAGTCACACAGATACGCAGTATTTT.

The chain links TRBV10-3 to TRBJ2-3, with 7 bases fitting TRBD2. CDR3 size: 17 residues. Germline V lookup: CDR1 ENHRY, CDR2 SYGVKD. The V and J ends lost 0 bases and 8 bases, in that order; junction bases with no gene match: 14. As DNA, the CDR3 is TGTGCCATCAGTGAGTCCAGGGTAGCGGGTCATCCAGGTACGCAGTATTTT. Amino acid sequence: CAISESRVAGHPGTQYF.

This clone appeared a single time. The genes are TRBV24-1 and TRBJ2-7, with 10 positions matching TRBD1. The CDR3 loop spans 15 amino acids. The trim removed 2 bases at V and 5 bases at J, leaving 5 bases unmatched. The V gene's germline CDR1 is KGHDR and CDR2 SFDVKD. This chain's CDR3 is CATSDSGTGDDEQYF. The DNA of the CDR3 is TGTGCCACCAGTGATTCGGGGACAGGGGATGACGAGCAGTACTTC.

This rearrangement joins TRBV6-5 to TRBJ2-5, with 9 bases fitting TRBD2. Per the germline V gene, CDR1 is MNHEY and CDR2 is SVGAGI. With V trimmed by 7 bases and J by 1 base, 7 bases remained unmatched. This CDR3 comprises 15 residues. The CDR3 bases are TGTGCCAGCACTCGGCGGGGGGGCCCCCAAGAGACCCAGTACTTC. Translated: CASTRRGGPQETQYF.

The chain has TRBV11-2 and TRBJ2-6; possible D gene TRBD1, 6 bases. Germline CDR1 SGHAT, CDR2 FQNNGV. Trimming stripped 2 bases from V and 0 bases from J, with 11 bases between. The CDR3 consists of 17 residues. The CDR3 DNA reads TGTGCCAGCAGCTTATCTAGAGGGGGCTCTGGGGCCAACGTCCTGACTTTC. This encodes CASSLSRGGSGANVLTF.

The V call is TRBV6-1, the J call TRBJ2-3; 10 nucleotides line up with TRBD2. The CDR3 sequence is 15 residues long. The germline gives CDR1 MNHNS, CDR2 SASEGT. Trimming at V came to 1 base and at J to 4 bases, leaving 2 bases not matched to a gene. In DNA form, the CDR3 reads TGTGCCAGCAGTGAAGGTGGGACTAGCGCAGATACGCAGTATTTT. It is translated as CASSEGGTSADTQYF.

V is TRBV19 and J is TRBJ1-2; D is unresolved. The CDR3 has 15 amino acids. Trimming took off 3 bases at V and 5 bases at J, with 16 bases between the two ends. Germline V CDR1 and CDR2: LNHDA, SQIVND (reference sequence). The CDR3 loop reads CASSIQWQAMYGYTF. CDR3 sequence (DNA): TGTGCCAGTAGTATCCAGTGGCAGGCGATGTATGGCTACACCTTC.

This chain uses TRBV5-1 with TRBJ2-2; D is perhaps TRBD2 (6 bases). Germline V gives CDR1 SGHRS, CDR2 YFSETQ. The CDR3 sequence is 14 residues long. The V and J ends lost 5 bases and 3 bases respectively, with 11 bases between them. DNA for the CDR3: TGCGCCAGCAGTCGGGGGTCCGACACCGGGGAGCTGTTTTTT. Residues: CASSRGSDTGELFF. The full variable domain, completed using reference TRBV5-1 and TRBJ2-2, is KAGVTQTPRYLIKTRGQQVTLSCSPISGHRSVSWYQQTPGQGLQFLFEYFSETQRNKGNFPGRFSGRQFSNSRSEMNVSTLELGDSALYLCASSRGSDTGELFFGEGSRLTVL.

The rearrangement uses TRBV4-1 and TRBJ2-1; the D is unclear. CDR1 is MGHRA and CDR2 is YSYEKL in the germline V gene. V was trimmed by 1 base and J by 2 bases, leaving 9 bases between them. The CDR3 is 15 amino acids. This CDR3 reads CASSQVAVPYNEQFF. The CDR3 bases are TGCGCCAGCAGCCAAGTAGCCGTACCCTACAATGAGCAGTTCTTC.

This chain joins TRBV5-4 and TRBJ2-3; 7 nucleotides match TRBD2. CDR3 length: 14 amino acids. Trimming cost V 0 bases and J 5 bases; bases outside gene matches: 3. Germline V gene sequence: CDR1 SGHNT, CDR2 YYREEE (reference sequence). The CDR3 nucleotides are TGTGCCAGCAGCTTGGACGGGGGGTTAGATACGCAGTATTTT. This gives the protein CASSLDGGLDTQYF.

This chain joins TRBV4-1 and TRBJ1-4; no firm D call. Trimming took 2 bases from V and 5 from J, leaving 15 bases between them. Germline V CDR1 and CDR2: MGHRA, YSYEKL. This CDR3 is built from 16 residues. CDR3 residues: CASSQIGVGGNEKLFF. DNA for the CDR3: TGCGCCAGCAGCCAAATCGGGGTCGGCGGGAATGAAAAACTGTTTTTT.